The next 19 T cell receptor beta chains were all read from a single sample in a study of CD8 T cells in ankylosing spondylitis. General study results and limits: Seemingly distinctive of ankylosing spondylitis blood was a TCR beta motif formed by eight highly homologous variants.

Antigens of these TCRs are unknown. One entry per CDR3 protein results from TCRdb running MiXCR on the 5' RACE reads. Of about 220,000 distinct CDR3 sequences listed, roughly 6.6% are singletons. Sequencing used blood, either unsorted or a sorted T cell fraction (not recorded which). Receptors were obtained from a male donor with ankylosing spondylitis.

This clonotype was seen repeatedly, ten times or more. The chain carries TRBV10-3 and TRBJ2-3; 12 nucleotides line up with TRBD2. Germline V gene lookup returns CDR1 ENHRY and CDR2 SYGVKD. V dropped 2 bases and J dropped 3; count of bases not matched to a gene: 6. The CDR3 consists of 17 residues. In DNA, the CDR3 is TGTGCCATCAGTGAGGAGCTGACTAGCGGGGGAACAGATACGCAGTATTTT. It yields the protein CAISEELTSGGTDTQYF.

This clonotype was picked up many times. The rearrangement uses TRBV20-1 and TRBJ2-7; 11 bases match TRBD2. Germline-derived CDR1 and CDR2 are DFQATT and SNEGSKA (reference sequence). This CDR3 has 17 residues. With 0 bases clipped from V and 3 bases from J, the junction kept 10 bases outside the gene matches. CDR3 bases: TGCAGTGCTAGAGATACCGGGGTAGCGGGGGGGATCTACGAGCAGTACTTC. This encodes CSARDTGVAGGIYEQYF.

This clonotype occurred a few times. The rearrangement joins TRBV7-8 to TRBJ1-5; TRBD1 might be the D (5 bases). Germline V gives CDR1 SGHVS, CDR2 FQNEAQ. CDR3 size: 16 residues. The germline V and J ends were trimmed by 1 base and 5 bases, with 15 bases remaining between them. DNA of the CDR3: TGTGCCAGCAGCTTAGGACCGGGACGGATCGATCAGCCCCAGCATTTT. Translated: CASSLGPGRIDQPQHF.

The sample holds many counts of this clonotype. V usage is TRBV5-4 and J usage is TRBJ2-7; 7 bases map to TRBD1. The V gene's germline CDR1 is SGHNT and CDR2 YYREEE (reference sequence). V shed 4 bases, J shed 2 bases, and the junction held 9 bases outside the gene matches. The CDR3 covers 15 residues. DNA of the CDR3: TGTGCCAGCAGCGACCCGACAGGGACCCCCTACGAGCAGTACTTC. This translates into CASSDPTGTPYEQYF. Full variable domain (outside the CDR3, taken from reference TRBV5-4 and TRBJ2-7): ETGVTQSPTHLIKTRGQQVTLRCSSQSGHNTVSWYQQALGQGPQFIFQYYREEENGRGNFPPRFSGLQFPNYSSELNVNALELDDSALYLCASSDPTGTPYEQYFGPGTRLTVT.

This clonotype was counted ten times or more. The V and J genes are TRBV9 and TRBJ2-7; tentatively, D is TRBD2 (6 bases). The V gene's germline CDR1 is SGDLS and CDR2 YYNGEE. V lost 0 bases to trimming and J lost 3 bases, with 13 bases between them. CDR3 length: 15 amino acids. The CDR3 coding sequence is TGTGCCAGCAGCGTAGCTTGGGAGGACATCTACGAGCAGTACTTC. This gives the protein CASSVAWEDIYEQYF. Supplemented by reference TRBV9 and TRBJ2-7, the full variable domain reads DSGVTQTPKHLITATGQRVTLRCSPRSGDLSVYWYQQSLDQGLQFLIQYYNGEERAKGNILERFSAQQFPDLHSELNLSSLELGDSALYFCASSVAWEDIYEQYFGPGTRLTVT.

This clonotype was picked up many times. The V gene is TRBV27, the J gene TRBJ2-6; D remains unclear. Germline V gene data show CDR1 as MNHEY and CDR2 as SMNVEV (reference sequence). The CDR3 extends over 15 amino acids. V lost 2 bases, J lost 0 bases, and 5 bases lay in between. This CDR3 reads CASSLGDSGANVLTF. The CDR3 bases are TGTGCCAGCAGTTTAGGGGACTCTGGGGCCAACGTCCTGACTTTC. Full variable domain (missing parts from reference TRBV27 and TRBJ2-6): EAQVTQNPRYLITVTGKKLTVTCSQNMNHEYMSWYRQDPGLGLRQIYYSMNVEVTDKGDVPEGYKVSRKEKRNFPLILESPSPNQTSLYFCASSLGDSGANVLTFGAGSRLTVL.

This clonotype was seen many times. The chain carries TRBV7-2 and TRBJ1-1; no clear D gene. V dropped 3 bases and J dropped 5 bases, with 16 bases sitting between them. The germline V gene encodes CDR1 SGHTA and CDR2 FQGNSA. The CDR3 consists of 15 residues. In DNA, the CDR3 is TGTGCCAGCAGCTTGGACCCCTCGGGTTGGACTGAAGCTTTCTTT. It codes for CASSLDPSGWTEAFF.

This clonotype appeared many times. The chain employs TRBV5-6 and TRBJ1-6; TRBD1 is a possible D gene (6 bases). Germline V gene sequence: CDR1 SGHDT, CDR2 YYEEEE. V gave up 6 bases and J gave up 2 bases, with 15 bases separating them. The CDR3 has 16 amino acids. CDR3 in amino acids: CASTWTADPYNSPLHF. CDR3 DNA: TGTGCCAGCACCTGGACAGCTGATCCCTATAATTCACCCCTCCACTTT.

This clonotype showed up just a few times. This chain joins TRBV4-3 and TRBJ2-1; tentative D call: TRBD2 (6 bases). From germline, CDR1 is LGHNA and CDR2 YSLEER. This CDR3 is built from 15 residues. V shed 8 bases and J shed 3 bases, with 17 bases lying between them. DNA for the CDR3: TGCGCCAGCTCTAGAGTCACCGGGGGCTACAATGAGCAGTTCTTC. Its translation is CASSRVTGGYNEQFF.

This clonotype has just a few counts. The CDR3 DNA follows: TGTGCCAGCAGCGTGGTGCAGGGGGGGTCGGGAGCAACTAATGAAAAACTGTTTTTT. Protein: CASSVVQGGSGATNEKLFF. The chain carries TRBV2 and TRBJ1-4, with 7 nucleotides matching TRBD1. From germline, CDR1 is SNHLY and CDR2 FYNNEI. This CDR3 comprises 19 residues. Trimming cost V 6 bases and J 0 bases; bases outside gene matches: 16.

This clonotype appeared a few times. The chain is built from TRBV7-2 and TRBJ2-1, with D perhaps TRBD2 (6 bases). CDR3 length: 15 amino acids. Germline-derived CDR1 and CDR2 are SGHTA and FQGNSA. The V end lost 1 base, the J end lost 8 bases, and 15 bases lay between the germline ends. DNA for the CDR3: TGTGCCAGCAGCTTAGACGGGAGAGGTCGGTATGAGCAGTTCTTC. Protein: CASSLDGRGRYEQFF.

In this sample, this clonotype turned up many times. The chain is built from TRBV5-1 and TRBJ2-3; maybe TRBD1 (6 bases). The V end was cut by 2 bases, the J end by 4 bases, with 11 bases between. CDR1 is SGHRS, CDR2 YFSETQ, per germline. The CDR3 totals 14 residues. The CDR3 DNA sequence: TGCGCCAGCAGCTTTAGGACAGATCCAGATACGCAGTATTTT. It translates to CASSFRTDPDTQYF.

The chain employs TRBV12-5 and TRBJ2-3; D is ambiguous. Trimming took 0 bases from V and 1 from J, leaving 11 bases between them. Germline CDR1 reads LGHNT; CDR2 reads FRNRAP. The CDR3 totals 16 residues. The CDR3 sequence: CASGLVLHGGTDTQYF. The CDR3 nucleotides read TGTGCTAGTGGTTTGGTACTACACGGTGGCACAGATACGCAGTATTTT. The full variable domain, with the rest looked up from reference TRBV12-5 and TRBJ2-3, is DARVTQTPRHKVTEMGQEVTMRCQPILGHNTVFWYRQTMMQGLELLAYFRNRAPLDDSGMPKDRFSAEMPDATLATLKIQPSEPRDSAVYFCASGLVLHGGTDTQYFGPGTRLTVL.

This chain connects TRBV23-1 to TRBJ2-1; no reliable D call. TRBV23-1 is sorted into the ORF group, with uncertain function. Trimming cost V 2 bases and J 0 bases, with 23 bases left between them. The CDR3 is made up of 20 amino acids. In DNA form, the CDR3 reads TGCGCCAGCAGTCAAGCTTATTTGGAACGGGTCTCAAGCTCCTACAATGAGCAGTTCTTC. It specifies CASSQAYLERVSSSYNEQFF.

This clonotype was recorded a few times. This chain joins TRBV7-9 and TRBJ2-3; 8 bases line up with TRBD2. Germline CDR1 is SEHNR and CDR2 is FQNEAQ (reference sequence). The CDR3 length is 14 residues. V shed 0 bases and J 7 bases; nucleotides not matched to a gene: 3. The CDR3 region is CASSLALAENTQYF. CDR3 nucleotide sequence: TGTGCCAGCAGCTTAGCACTAGCGGAGAATACGCAGTATTTT.

This clonotype was seen at least ten times. This sequence joins TRBV7-9 and TRBJ2-7; D call uncertain. This CDR3 is built from 14 residues. The germline V gene encodes CDR1 SEHNR and CDR2 FQNEAQ (reference sequence). V lost 4 bases to trimming and J lost 0 bases, with 10 bases between them. CDR3 loop: CASSSHTTSYEQYF. In DNA form, the CDR3 reads TGTGCCAGCAGCTCACATACGACCTCCTACGAGCAGTACTTC.

The chain is built from TRBV29-1 and TRBJ1-2, with 7 bases fitting TRBD1. J lost 0 bases, V lost 3 bases, and 4 bases had no gene match. The CDR3 sequence is 14 residues long. The germline CDR1 and CDR2 sequences are SQVTM and ANQGSEA. CDR3 protein: CSVDRDSANYGYTF. In nucleotides, the CDR3 is TGCAGCGTTGATCGGGACAGTGCTAACTATGGCTACACCTTC.

This clonotype was seen repeatedly, ten times or more. The J gene is TRBJ2-7, the V gene TRBV10-3; D unclear. Trimming removed 0 bases from V and 2 bases from J, with 2 bases in between. The CDR3 contains 12 residues. Germline CDR1 and CDR2: ENHRY and SYGVKD. The CDR3 sequence: CAISESTYEQYF. DNA for the CDR3: TGTGCCATCAGTGAGTCCACCTACGAGCAGTACTTC.

The chain has TRBV5-1 and TRBJ2-7; D is ambiguous. This CDR3 comprises 14 residues. Trimming took 1 base from V and 2 from J, leaving 10 bases between them. CDR1 and CDR2 (germline): SGHRS, YFSETQ. The CDR3 DNA is TGCGCCAGCAGCTTGTACAGCAAAACCTACGAGCAGTACTTC. It yields the protein CASSLYSKTYEQYF.